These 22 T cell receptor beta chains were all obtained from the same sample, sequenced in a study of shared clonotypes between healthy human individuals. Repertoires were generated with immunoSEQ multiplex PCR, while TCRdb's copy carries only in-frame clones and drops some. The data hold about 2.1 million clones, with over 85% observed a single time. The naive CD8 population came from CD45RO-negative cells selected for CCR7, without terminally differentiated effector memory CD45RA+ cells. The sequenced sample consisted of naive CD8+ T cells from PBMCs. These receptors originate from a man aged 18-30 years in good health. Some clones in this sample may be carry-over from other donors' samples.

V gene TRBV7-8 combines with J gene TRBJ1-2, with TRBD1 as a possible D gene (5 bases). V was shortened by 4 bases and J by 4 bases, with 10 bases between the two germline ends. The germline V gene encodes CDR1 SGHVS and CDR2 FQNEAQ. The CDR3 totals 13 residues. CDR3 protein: CASSSWDFYGYTF. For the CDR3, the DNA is TGTGCCAGCAGCTCCTGGGACTTCTATGGCTACACCTTC.

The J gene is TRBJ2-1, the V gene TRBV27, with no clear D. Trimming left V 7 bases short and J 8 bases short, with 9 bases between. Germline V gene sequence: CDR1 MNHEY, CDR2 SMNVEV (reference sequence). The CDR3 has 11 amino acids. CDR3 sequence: CASKAGDEQFF. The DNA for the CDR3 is TGTGCCAGCAAGGCAGGCGATGAGCAGTTCTTC.

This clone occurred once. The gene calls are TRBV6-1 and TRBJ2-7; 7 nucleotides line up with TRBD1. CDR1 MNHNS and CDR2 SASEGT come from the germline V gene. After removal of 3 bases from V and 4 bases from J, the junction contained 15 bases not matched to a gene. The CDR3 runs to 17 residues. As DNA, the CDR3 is TGTGCCAGCAGTGAGCCCCACAGGGGCCCGTCGCAATACGAGCAGTACTTC. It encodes CASSEPHRGPSQYEQYF.

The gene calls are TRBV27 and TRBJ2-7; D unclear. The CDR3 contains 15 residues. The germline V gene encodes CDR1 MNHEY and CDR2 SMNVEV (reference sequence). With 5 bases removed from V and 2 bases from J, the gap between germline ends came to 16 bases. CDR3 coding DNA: TGTGCCAGCAGTGAGGCCAGCAGTGGGGCCTACGAGCAGTACTTC. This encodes CASSEASSGAYEQYF.

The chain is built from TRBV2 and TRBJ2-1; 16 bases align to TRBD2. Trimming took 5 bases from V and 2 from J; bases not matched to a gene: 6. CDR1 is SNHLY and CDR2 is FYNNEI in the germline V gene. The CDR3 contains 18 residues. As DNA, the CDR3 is TGTGCCAGCAGTCCCGGGACTAGCGGGAGGGTCGCCTACAATGAGCAGTTCTTC. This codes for CASSPGTSGRVAYNEQFF.

The CDR3 DNA sequence: TGCAGCGTCCTTGGGCTAGCGGGACCCTACGAGCAGTACTTC. It translates to CSVLGLAGPYEQYF. The chain is built from TRBV29-1 and TRBJ2-7, with 9 bases lining up with TRBD2. The CDR3 covers 14 residues. Trimming cost V 6 bases and J 2 bases; bases outside gene matches: 8. Germline assignment: CDR1 SQVTM and CDR2 ANQGSEA.

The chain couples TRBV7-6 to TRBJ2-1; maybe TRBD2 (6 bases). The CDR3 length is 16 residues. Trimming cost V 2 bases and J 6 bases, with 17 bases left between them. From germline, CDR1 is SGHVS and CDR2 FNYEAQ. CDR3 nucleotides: TGTGCCAGCAGCTTATACCCGGGAGAGGGGTCCAATGAGCAGTTCTTC. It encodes CASSLYPGEGSNEQFF.

CDR3 DNA sequence: TGTGCCAGCAGCCCCGCGCGCGACGAGAGGGCGGTAGAGACCCAGTACTTC. Translation gives CASSPARDERAVETQYF. The gene calls are TRBV7-8 and TRBJ2-5; possible D gene TRBD2, 5 bases. V lost 5 bases and J lost 4, with 23 bases in between. Looked up from germline, CDR1 is SGHVS and CDR2 is FQNEAQ. The CDR3 extends over 17 amino acids.

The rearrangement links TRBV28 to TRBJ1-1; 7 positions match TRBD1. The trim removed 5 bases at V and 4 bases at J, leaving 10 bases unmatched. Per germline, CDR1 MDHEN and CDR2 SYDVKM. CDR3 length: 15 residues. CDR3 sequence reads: CASSPTRTGITEAFF. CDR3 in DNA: TGTGCCAGCAGTCCTACCCGGACAGGTATCACTGAAGCTTTCTTT.

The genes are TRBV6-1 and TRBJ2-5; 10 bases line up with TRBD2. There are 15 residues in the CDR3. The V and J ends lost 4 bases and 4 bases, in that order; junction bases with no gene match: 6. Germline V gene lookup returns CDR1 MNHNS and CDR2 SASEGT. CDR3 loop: CASSASSGSGETQYF. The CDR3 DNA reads TGTGCCAGCAGTGCGTCTAGCGGGAGCGGAGAGACCCAGTACTTC.

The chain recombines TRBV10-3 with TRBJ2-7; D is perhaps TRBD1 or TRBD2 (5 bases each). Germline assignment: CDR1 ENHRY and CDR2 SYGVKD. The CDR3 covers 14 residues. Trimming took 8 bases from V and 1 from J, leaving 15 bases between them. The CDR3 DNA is TGTGCCATCGGCCCCCGGGACGGATCCTACGAGCAGTACTTC. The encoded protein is CAIGPRDGSYEQYF.

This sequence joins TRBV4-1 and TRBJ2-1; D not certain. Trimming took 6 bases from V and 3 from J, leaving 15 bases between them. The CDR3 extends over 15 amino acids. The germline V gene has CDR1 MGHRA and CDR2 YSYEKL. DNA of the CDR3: TGCGCCAGCAGACGTAAAGATCTGGACTACAATGAGCAGTTCTTC. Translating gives CASRRKDLDYNEQFF.

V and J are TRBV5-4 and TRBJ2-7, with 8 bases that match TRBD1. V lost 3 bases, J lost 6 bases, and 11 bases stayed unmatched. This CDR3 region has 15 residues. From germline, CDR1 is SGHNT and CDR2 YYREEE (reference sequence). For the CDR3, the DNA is TGTGCCAGCAGCTCCCGTCCGACAGGGGAGGTCGAGCAGTACTTC. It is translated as CASSSRPTGEVEQYF.

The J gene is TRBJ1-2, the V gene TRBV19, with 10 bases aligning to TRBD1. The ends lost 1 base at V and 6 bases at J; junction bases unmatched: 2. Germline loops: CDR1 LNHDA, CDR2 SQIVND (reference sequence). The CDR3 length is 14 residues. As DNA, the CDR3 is TGTGCCAGTAGTATAGGTGGGACAGGGGATGGCTACACCTTC. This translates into CASSIGGTGDGYTF.

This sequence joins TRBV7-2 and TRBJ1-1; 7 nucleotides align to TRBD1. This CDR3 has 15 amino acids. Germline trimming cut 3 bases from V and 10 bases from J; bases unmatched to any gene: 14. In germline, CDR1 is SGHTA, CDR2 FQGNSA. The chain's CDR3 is CASSFPGTAGLGAFF. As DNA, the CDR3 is TGTGCCAGCAGCTTCCCTGGGACAGCGGGCTTGGGAGCTTTCTTT.

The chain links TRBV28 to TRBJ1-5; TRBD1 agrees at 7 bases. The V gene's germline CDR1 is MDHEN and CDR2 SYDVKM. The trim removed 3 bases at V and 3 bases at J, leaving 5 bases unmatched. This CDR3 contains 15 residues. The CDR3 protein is CASSFVQGDNQPQHF. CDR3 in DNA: TGTGCCAGCAGTTTCGTTCAGGGGGACAATCAGCCCCAGCATTTT.

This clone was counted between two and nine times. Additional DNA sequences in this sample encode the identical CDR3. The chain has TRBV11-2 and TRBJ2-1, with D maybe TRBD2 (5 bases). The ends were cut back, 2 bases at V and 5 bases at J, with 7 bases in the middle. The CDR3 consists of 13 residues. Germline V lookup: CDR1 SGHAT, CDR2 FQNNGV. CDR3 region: CASSLFGDNEQFF. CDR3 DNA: TGTGCCAGCAGCTTATTCGGGGACAATGAGCAGTTCTTC. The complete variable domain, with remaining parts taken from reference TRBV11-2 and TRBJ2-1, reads EAGVAQSPRYKIIEKRQSVAFWCNPISGHATLYWYQQILGQGPKLLIQFQNNGVVDDSQLPKDRFSAERLKGVDSTLKIQPAKLEDSAVYLCASSLFGDNEQFFGPGTRLTVL.

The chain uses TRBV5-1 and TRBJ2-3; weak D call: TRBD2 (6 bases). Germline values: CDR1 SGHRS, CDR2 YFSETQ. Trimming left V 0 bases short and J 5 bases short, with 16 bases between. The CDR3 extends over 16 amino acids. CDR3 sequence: CASSLDGRQSVDTQYF. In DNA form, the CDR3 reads TGCGCCAGCAGCTTGGACGGGAGACAATCTGTAGATACGCAGTATTTT.

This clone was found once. The CDR3 DNA follows: TGTGCCAGCAGCCCATTGAGGGGCGAGCAGTACTTC. This gives the protein CASSPLRGEQYF. The chain carries TRBV7-8 and TRBJ2-7, with D perhaps assigned TRBD1 or TRBD2 (5 bases each). Germline CDR1 SGHVS, CDR2 FQNEAQ. With 5 bases removed from V and 6 bases from J, the gap between germline ends came to 11 bases. This CDR3 has 12 residues.

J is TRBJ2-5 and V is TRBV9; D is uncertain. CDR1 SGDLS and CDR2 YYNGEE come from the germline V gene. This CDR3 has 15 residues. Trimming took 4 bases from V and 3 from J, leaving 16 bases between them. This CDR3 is CASSPEPRREETQYF. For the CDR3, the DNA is TGTGCCAGCAGCCCCGAACCGAGACGGGAAGAGACCCAGTACTTC. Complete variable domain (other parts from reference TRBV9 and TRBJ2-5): DSGVTQTPKHLITATGQRVTLRCSPRSGDLSVYWYQQSLDQGLQFLIQYYNGEERAKGNILERFSAQQFPDLHSELNLSSLELGDSALYFCASSPEPRREETQYFGPGTRLLVL.

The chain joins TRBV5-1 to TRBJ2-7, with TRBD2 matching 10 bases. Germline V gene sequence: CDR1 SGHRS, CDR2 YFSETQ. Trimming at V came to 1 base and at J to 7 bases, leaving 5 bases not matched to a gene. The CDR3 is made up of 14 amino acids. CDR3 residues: CASSLRLAGAEQYF. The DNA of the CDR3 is TGCGCCAGCAGCTTGAGGCTAGCGGGAGCTGAGCAGTACTTC.

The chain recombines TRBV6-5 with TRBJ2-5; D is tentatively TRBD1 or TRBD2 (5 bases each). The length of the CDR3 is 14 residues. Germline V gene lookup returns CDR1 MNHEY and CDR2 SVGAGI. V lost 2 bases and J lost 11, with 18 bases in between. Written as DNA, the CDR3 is TGTGCCAGCAGTTACCCGGGGCGGGCTAGTGAGCAGTACTTC. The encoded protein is CASSYPGRASEQYF.